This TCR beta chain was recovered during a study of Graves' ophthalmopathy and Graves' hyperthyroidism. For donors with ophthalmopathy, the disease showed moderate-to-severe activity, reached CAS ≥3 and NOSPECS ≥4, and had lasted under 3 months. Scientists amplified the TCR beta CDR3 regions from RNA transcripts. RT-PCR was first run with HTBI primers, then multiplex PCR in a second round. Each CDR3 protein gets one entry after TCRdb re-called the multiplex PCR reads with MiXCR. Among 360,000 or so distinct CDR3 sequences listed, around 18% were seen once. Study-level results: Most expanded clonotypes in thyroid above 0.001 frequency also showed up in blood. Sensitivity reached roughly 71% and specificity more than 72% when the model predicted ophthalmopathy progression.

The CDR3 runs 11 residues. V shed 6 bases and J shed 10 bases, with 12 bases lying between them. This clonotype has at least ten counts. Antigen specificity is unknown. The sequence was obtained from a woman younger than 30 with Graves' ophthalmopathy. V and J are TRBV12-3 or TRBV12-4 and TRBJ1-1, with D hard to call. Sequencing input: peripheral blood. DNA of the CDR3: TGTGCCAGCAGCCTCCATGGTGGAGCTTTCTTT. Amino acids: CASSLHGGAFF.